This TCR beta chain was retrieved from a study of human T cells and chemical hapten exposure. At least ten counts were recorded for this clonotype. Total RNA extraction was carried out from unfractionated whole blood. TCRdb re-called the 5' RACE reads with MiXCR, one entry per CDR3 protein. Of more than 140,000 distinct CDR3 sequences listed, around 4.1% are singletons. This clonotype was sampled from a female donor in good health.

The CDR3 here is CASSYSTPRETQYF. In DNA form, the CDR3 reads TGTGCCAGCAGTTACTCGACCCCCAGGGAGACCCAGTACTTC. V gene TRBV6-2 or TRBV6-3 combines with J gene TRBJ2-5, with D uncertain. V lost 0 bases to trimming and J lost 5 bases, with 10 bases between them. Germline loops: CDR1 MNHEY, CDR2 SVGEGT. There are 14 residues in the CDR3.